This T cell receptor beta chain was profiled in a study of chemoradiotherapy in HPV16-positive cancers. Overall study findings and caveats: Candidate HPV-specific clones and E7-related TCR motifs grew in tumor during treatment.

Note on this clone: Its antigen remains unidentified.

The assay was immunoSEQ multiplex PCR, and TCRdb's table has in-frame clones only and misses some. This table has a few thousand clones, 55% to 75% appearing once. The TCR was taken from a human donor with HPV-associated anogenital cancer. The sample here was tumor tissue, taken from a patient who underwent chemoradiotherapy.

CDR3 sequence: CASSDGSNQPQHF. The CDR3 coding sequence is TGCGCCAGCAGTGACGGTAGCAATCAGCCCCAGCATTTT. The chain uses TRBV10-1 and TRBJ1-5; D ambiguous. CDR3 length equals 13 residues. Deletions cut 3 bases from V and 0 bases from J, with 3 bases between. Germline loops: CDR1 WNHNN, CDR2 SYGVQD (reference sequence).